The 16 T cell receptor beta chains below were found in one sample sequenced in a study of blood T cell repertoires in COVID-19. Measured with immunoSEQ multiplex PCR; TCRdb has only the in-frame clones, and not every one. Among some 460,000 clones, roughly 87% were seen once, and the ten largest hold about 2%. The material sequenced was PBMCs or T cells enriched from blood (not recorded which). These receptors all stem from a woman younger than 30 with acute COVID-19.

V and J are TRBV7-8 and TRBJ1-2, with 8 bases aligning to TRBD1. CDR1 and CDR2 (germline): SGHVS, FQNEAQ. Unmatched junction bases numbered 8, after V lost 5 bases and J lost 3 bases. The CDR3 consists of 15 residues. The CDR3 DNA follows: TGTGCCAGCAGCACACTGGACAGGGCCTACTATGGCTACACCTTC. It codes for CASSTLDRAYYGYTF.

Written as DNA, the CDR3 is TGTGCCTGGAGTGCGTCTTGGACTAGCGACTCCTACGAGCAGTACTTC. It codes for CAWSASWTSDSYEQYF. The gene calls are TRBV30 and TRBJ2-7; 9 bases are shared with TRBD2. V was clipped by 1 base and J by 0 bases; unmatched bases: 7. The CDR3 has 16 amino acids. In germline, CDR1 is GTSNPN, CDR2 SVGIG (reference sequence).

Note on this clone: The same CDR3 can be traced to other DNA sequences in this sample. The chain uses TRBV18 and TRBJ2-5; 13 positions match TRBD2. Looked up from germline, CDR1 is KGHSH and CDR2 is LQKENI. J gave up 5 bases and V 3 bases, and 0 bases lay outside the gene matches. The CDR3 sequence is 14 residues long. CDR3: CASSPGLAGETQYF. The CDR3 DNA is TGTGCCAGCTCACCGGGACTAGCGGGGGAGACCCAGTACTTC.

The V call is TRBV10-3, the J call TRBJ2-3; the D gene is possibly TRBD1 (5 bases). Germline assignment: CDR1 ENHRY and CDR2 SYGVKD. V was pared by 2 bases and J by 0 bases, with 12 bases between. The CDR3 spans 16 residues. The CDR3 sequence: CAISERGGTSTDTQYF. CDR3 DNA: TGTGCCATCAGTGAGAGGGGCGGAACTAGCACAGATACGCAGTATTTT.

DNA for the CDR3: TGCAGTGCTGGTCAGTCCCATGGCTACACCTTC. This gives the protein CSAGQSHGYTF. The rearrangement joins TRBV20-1 to TRBJ1-2, with unresolved D. CDR3 size: 11 residues. V was pared by 5 bases and J by 6 bases, with 10 bases between. Germline CDR1 DFQATT, CDR2 SNEGSKA (reference sequence).

The CDR3 nucleotides are TGTGCCATCAGTGGACAGGGGCAAACCTACGAGCAGTACTTC. It is translated as CAISGQGQTYEQYF. This chain uses TRBV10-3 with TRBJ2-7; TRBD1 agrees at 8 bases. The CDR3 sequence is 14 residues long. Trimming took 4 bases from V and 2 from J; bases not matched to a gene: 4. Germline CDR1 and CDR2: ENHRY and SYGVKD.

This chain links TRBV27 with TRBJ1-2; 7 positions match TRBD1. The CDR3 runs to 14 residues. The ends lost 0 bases at V and 4 bases at J; junction bases unmatched: 2. Germline CDR1 and CDR2: MNHEY and SMNVEV (reference sequence). The CDR3 spells CASSLSRGRYGYTF. CDR3 sequence (DNA): TGTGCCAGCAGTTTATCGAGGGGGCGCTATGGCTACACCTTC.

The rearrangement joins TRBV2 to TRBJ1-1; D is ambiguous. The CDR3 has 15 residues. Looked up from germline, CDR1 is SNHLY and CDR2 is FYNNEI. Trimming took off 10 bases at V and 4 bases at J, with 22 bases between the two ends. The CDR3 is CATNDKAHKVTEAFF. The CDR3 DNA follows: TGTGCCACAAACGACAAGGCCCATAAGGTCACTGAAGCTTTCTTT.

In its sample, this clone was seen once. This chain uses TRBV5-8 with TRBJ1-3, with a weak D call TRBD1 (5 bases). V was cut by 0 bases and J by 3 bases, with 13 bases left in between. CDR3 size: 16 residues. Germline V gene data show CDR1 as SGHTS and CDR2 as YDEGEE. The chain's CDR3 is CASSLVQGDIGNTIYF. The CDR3 DNA sequence: TGTGCCAGCAGCTTGGTCCAGGGTGACATTGGAAACACCATATATTTT.

Of note for this clone: Other DNA sequences from this sample encode an identical CDR3 as well. The rearrangement links TRBV7-2 to TRBJ2-1, with 14 bases aligning to TRBD2. There are 15 residues in the CDR3. V shed 5 bases and J 7 bases; nucleotides not matched to a gene: 4. Germline V CDR1 and CDR2: SGHTA, FQGNSA. This CDR3 is CASSLGTSGSNEQFF. In DNA, the CDR3 is TGTGCCAGCAGCCTCGGGACTAGCGGGAGTAATGAGCAGTTCTTC.

The chain employs TRBV3-1 (or the pseudogene TRBV3-2) and TRBJ2-3, with TRBD1 as a possible D gene (6 bases). V lost 5 bases to trimming and J lost 2 bases, with 11 bases between them. The CDR3 totals 14 residues. Germline V gene sequence: CDR1 LGHDT, CDR2 YNNKEL (reference sequence). The CDR3 sequence is CASSNRAPTDTQYF. CDR3 DNA: TGTGCCAGCAGCAACAGGGCCCCCACAGATACGCAGTATTTT.

This clone was seen once. The rearrangement uses TRBV19 and TRBJ1-2, with a weak D call TRBD1 (6 bases). This CDR3 is built from 12 residues. The V end lost 5 bases, the J end lost 6 bases, and 10 bases lay between the germline ends. CDR1 is LNHDA, CDR2 SQIVND, per germline (reference sequence). The CDR3, as DNA: TGTGCCAGTAGTTCACAGGGTGATGGCTACACCTTC. This translates into CASSSQGDGYTF.

V usage is TRBV11-2 and J usage is TRBJ1-4; no firm D call. CDR3 size: 16 residues. Germline V CDR1 and CDR2: SGHAT, FQNNGV. V lost 3 bases and J 4 bases, leaving 15 bases between the germline ends. DNA for the CDR3: TGTGCCAGCAGCTTTTTTGGAGGGCGACTTAATGAAAAACTGTTTTTT. It encodes CASSFFGGRLNEKLFF.

V gene TRBV18 combines with J gene TRBJ1-5; 8 positions agree with TRBD1. CDR3 length: 15 amino acids. V was pared by 6 bases and J by 6 bases, with 10 bases of the junction left unmatched. Germline values: CDR1 KGHSH, CDR2 LQKENI. The CDR3 protein is CASSLDRGEFQPQHF. CDR3 nucleotide sequence: TGTGCCAGCTCGCTCGACAGGGGCGAGTTTCAGCCCCAGCATTTT. The full variable domain, in which reference TRBV18 and TRBJ1-5 provide the parts outside the CDR3, is NAGVMQNPRHLVRRRGQEARLRCSPMKGHSHVYWYRQLPEEGLKFMVYLQKENIIDESGMPKERFSAEFPKEGPSILRIQQVVRGDSAAYFCASSLDRGEFQPQHFGDGTRLSIL.

This chain uses TRBV28 with TRBJ1-5; possible D gene TRBD1, 5 bases. The CDR3 is 17 amino acids. V was shortened by 0 bases and J by 5 bases, with 17 bases between the two germline ends. Germline V gives CDR1 MDHEN, CDR2 SYDVKM. The CDR3, as DNA: TGTGCCAGCAGTTTATGGCCCCGGGGGTGGGGGGATCAGCCCCAGCATTTT. This gives the protein CASSLWPRGWGDQPQHF.

Worth noting for this clone: A much larger clone sits a single nucleotide away, making a read error possible. This chain's CDR3 is CASSFIYEQYF. The CDR3 DNA sequence: TGTGCCAGCAGCTTTATCTACGAGCAGTACTTC. This rearrangement joins TRBV7-9 to TRBJ2-7; D is undetermined. There are 11 residues in the CDR3. Per the germline V gene, CDR1 is SEHNR and CDR2 is FQNEAQ (reference sequence). Trimming shortened V by 3 bases and J by 3 bases, and 3 bases separated the two germline ends.